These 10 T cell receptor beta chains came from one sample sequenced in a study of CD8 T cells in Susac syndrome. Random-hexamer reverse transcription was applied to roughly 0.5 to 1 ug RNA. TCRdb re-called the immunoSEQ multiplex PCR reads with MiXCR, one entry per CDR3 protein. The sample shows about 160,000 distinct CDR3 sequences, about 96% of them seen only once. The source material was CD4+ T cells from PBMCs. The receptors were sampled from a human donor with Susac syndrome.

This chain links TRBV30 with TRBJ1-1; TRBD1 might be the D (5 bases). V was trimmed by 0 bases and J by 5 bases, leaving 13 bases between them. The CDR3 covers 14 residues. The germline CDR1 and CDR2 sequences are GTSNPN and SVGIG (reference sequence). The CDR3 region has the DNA TGTGCCTGGAGTGTATTGCAGGGAAGTACTGAAGCTTTCTTT. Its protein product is CAWSVLQGSTEAFF. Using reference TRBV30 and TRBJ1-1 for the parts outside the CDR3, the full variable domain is SQTIHQWPATLVQPVGSPLSLECTVEGTSNPNLYWYRQAAGRGLQLLFYSVGIGQISSEVPQNLSASRPQDRQFILSSKKLLLSDSGFYLCAWSVLQGSTEAFFGQGTRLTVV.

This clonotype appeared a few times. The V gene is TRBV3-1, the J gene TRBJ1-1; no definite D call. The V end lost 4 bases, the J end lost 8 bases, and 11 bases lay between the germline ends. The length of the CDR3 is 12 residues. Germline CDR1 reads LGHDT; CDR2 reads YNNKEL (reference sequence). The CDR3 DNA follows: TGTGCCAGCAGCCGGCTTGGAGTAGAAGCTTTCTTT. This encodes CASSRLGVEAFF.

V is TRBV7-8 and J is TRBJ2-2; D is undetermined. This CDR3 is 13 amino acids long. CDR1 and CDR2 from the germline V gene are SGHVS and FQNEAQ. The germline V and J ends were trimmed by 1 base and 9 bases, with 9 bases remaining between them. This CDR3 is CASSLEVGRELFF. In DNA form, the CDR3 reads TGTGCCAGCAGCTTAGAAGTCGGCCGGGAGCTGTTTTTT.

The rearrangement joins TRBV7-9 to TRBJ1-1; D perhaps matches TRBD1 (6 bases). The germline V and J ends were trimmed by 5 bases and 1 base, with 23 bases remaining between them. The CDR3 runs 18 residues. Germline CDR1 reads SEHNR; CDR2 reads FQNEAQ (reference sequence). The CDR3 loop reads CASSSSLGMGAGNTEAFF. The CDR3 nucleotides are TGTGCCAGCAGCAGTAGCCTGGGAATGGGGGCTGGGAACACTGAAGCTTTCTTT.

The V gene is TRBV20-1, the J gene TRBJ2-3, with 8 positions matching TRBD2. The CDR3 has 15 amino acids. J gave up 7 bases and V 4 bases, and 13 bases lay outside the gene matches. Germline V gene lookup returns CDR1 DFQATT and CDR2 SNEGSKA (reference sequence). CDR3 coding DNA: TGCAGTGCTATCTCCGGGACCGGGAGGGAATATACGCAGTATTTT. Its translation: CSAISGTGREYTQYF.

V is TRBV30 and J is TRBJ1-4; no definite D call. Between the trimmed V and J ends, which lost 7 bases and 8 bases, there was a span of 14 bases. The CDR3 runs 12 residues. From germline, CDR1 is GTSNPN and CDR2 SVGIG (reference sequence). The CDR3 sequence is CALGLNGEKLFF. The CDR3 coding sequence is TGTGCCTTAGGGCTTAACGGCGAAAAACTGTTTTTT. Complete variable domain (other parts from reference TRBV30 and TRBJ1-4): SQTIHQWPATLVQPVGSPLSLECTVEGTSNPNLYWYRQAAGRGLQLLFYSVGIGQISSEVPQNLSASRPQDRQFILSSKKLLLSDSGFYLCALGLNGEKLFFGSGTQLSVL.

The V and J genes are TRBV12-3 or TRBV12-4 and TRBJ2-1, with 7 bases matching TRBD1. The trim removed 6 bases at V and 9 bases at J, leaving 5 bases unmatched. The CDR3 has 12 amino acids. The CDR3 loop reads CASSPNRGEQFF. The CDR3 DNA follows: TGTGCCAGCAGCCCTAACAGGGGTGAGCAGTTCTTC.

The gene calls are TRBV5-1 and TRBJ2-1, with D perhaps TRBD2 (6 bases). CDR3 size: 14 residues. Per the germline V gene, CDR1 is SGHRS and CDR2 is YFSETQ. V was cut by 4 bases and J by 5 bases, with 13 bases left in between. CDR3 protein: CASSPPGLHNEQFF. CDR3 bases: TGCGCCAGCAGCCCCCCGGGACTCCACAATGAGCAGTTCTTC.

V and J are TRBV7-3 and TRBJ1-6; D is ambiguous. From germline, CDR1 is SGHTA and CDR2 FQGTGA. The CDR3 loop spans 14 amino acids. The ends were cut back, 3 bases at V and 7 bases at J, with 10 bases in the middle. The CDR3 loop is CASSFGRSNSPLHF. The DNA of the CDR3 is TGTGCCAGCAGCTTTGGAAGGTCCAATTCACCCCTCCACTTT.

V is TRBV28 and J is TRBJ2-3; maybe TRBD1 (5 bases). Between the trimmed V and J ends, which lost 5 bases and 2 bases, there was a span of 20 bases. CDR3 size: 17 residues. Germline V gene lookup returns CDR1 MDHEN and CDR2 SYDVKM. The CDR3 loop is CASSPGWFDSFTDTQYF. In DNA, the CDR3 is TGTGCCAGCAGTCCCGGCTGGTTTGACAGTTTCACAGATACGCAGTATTTT.